A single sample is the source of the 30 T cell receptor beta chains below, sequenced in a study of beta chain features in type 1 diabetes. Study-wide results and caveats: Among all four CD4+ subsets, Type 1 diabetes patients had TCRB CDR3s that were moderately but significantly shorter.

Sequencing targeted expressed TCRB transcripts, as all isolated RNA had been reverse transcribed. Sequencing was performed with immunoSEQ multiplex PCR; in TCRdb, only in-frame clones are kept and a portion is missing. Among under 400,000 clones listed, over 9.5% were seen once. These receptors have no identified antigens. Sequenced sample: naive CD4+ T cells from blood. These receptors originate from a woman in her late teens or twenties with type 1 diabetes.

This clone has just a few counts. The genes are TRBV5-1 and TRBJ1-1; D may be TRBD1 (5 bases). Germline V gene data show CDR1 as SGHRS and CDR2 as YFSETQ. V was pared by 1 base and J by 8 bases, with 9 bases between. CDR3 length equals 12 residues. The CDR3 sequence is CASSLQGTEAFF. Written as DNA, the CDR3 is TGCGCCAGCAGCTTGCAGGGAACCGAAGCTTTCTTT.

This rearrangement joins TRBV11-1 to TRBJ2-7; a weak D match, TRBD1 (6 bases). Trimming shortened V by 5 bases and J by 3 bases, and 17 bases separated the two germline ends. The CDR3 loop spans 15 amino acids. From germline, CDR1 is SGHAT and CDR2 FQDESV (reference sequence). The CDR3 protein is CASSLRDRSYYEQYF. The DNA for the CDR3 is TGTGCCAGCAGCCTCCGAGACAGGTCTTACTACGAGCAGTACTTC.

A few counts support this clone. The V and J genes are TRBV29-1 and TRBJ1-1; D ambiguous. The germline gives CDR1 SQVTM, CDR2 ANQGSEA. V was shortened by 3 bases and J by 3 bases, with 11 bases between the two germline ends. The CDR3 is 13 residues long. For the CDR3, the DNA is TGCAGCGTTGATCGGTTCCGAGACACTGAAGCTTTCTTT. This codes for CSVDRFRDTEAFF.

The chain has TRBV7-2 and TRBJ1-2, with unresolved D. Germline CDR1 reads SGHTA; CDR2 reads FQGNSA. Trimming shortened V by 0 bases and J by 4 bases, and 12 bases separated the two germline ends. The CDR3 length is 15 residues. This CDR3 is CASSLAGAQSYGYTF. The DNA of the CDR3 is TGTGCCAGCAGCTTAGCGGGAGCCCAATCCTATGGCTACACCTTC.

The genes are TRBV30 and TRBJ1-1; D is undetermined. Trimming shortened V by 3 bases and J by 1 base, and 12 bases separated the two germline ends. Per germline, CDR1 GTSNPN and CDR2 SVGIG (reference sequence). This CDR3 has 14 residues. In DNA form, the CDR3 reads TGTGCCTGGAGGGGAGGACGGTGGAACACTGAAGCTTTCTTT. It is translated as CAWRGGRWNTEAFF.

This clone was seen a handful of times. The rearrangement uses TRBV28 and TRBJ1-2; no reliable D call. Trimming stripped 5 bases from V and 0 bases from J, with 10 bases between. In germline, CDR1 is MDHEN, CDR2 SYDVKM. The CDR3 loop spans 14 amino acids. CDR3 in amino acids: CASSLGVPNYGYTF. The CDR3 DNA sequence: TGTGCCAGCAGTCTGGGAGTACCTAACTATGGCTACACCTTC.

This chain uses TRBV7-2 with TRBJ1-5; 8 bases line up with TRBD1. Trimming removed 5 bases from V and 5 bases from J; junction bases left unmatched: 5. Germline CDR1 and CDR2: SGHTA and FQGNSA. The CDR3 runs 14 residues. CDR3: CASSHGTGHQPQHF. The DNA for the CDR3 is TGTGCCAGCAGCCACGGGACAGGTCATCAGCCCCAGCATTTT.

Note on this clone: Other DNA sequences of this sample code for an identical CDR3. The rearrangement links TRBV7-2 to TRBJ2-7; possible D gene TRBD2, 6 bases. The germline V gene encodes CDR1 SGHTA and CDR2 FQGNSA. This CDR3 is built from 12 residues. The V end was cut by 5 bases, the J end by 4 bases, with 9 bases between. The CDR3 coding sequence is TGTGCCAGCAGCAGTAGCGGATACGAGCAGTACTTC. Its protein product is CASSSSGYEQYF.

The chain uses TRBV6-5 and TRBJ2-1; 7 bases align to TRBD2. V lost 2 bases to trimming and J lost 9 bases; unmatched junction nucleotides: 4. CDR1 MNHEY and CDR2 SVGAGI come from the germline V gene. The CDR3 is 13 residues long. The CDR3 DNA follows: TGTGCCAGCAGTTACCAAACTAGCGCTGAGCAGTTCTTC. Protein product: CASSYQTSAEQFF.

This clone was recorded a few times. The genes are TRBV9 and TRBJ2-3; D may be TRBD1 (5 bases). The V end lost 1 base, the J end lost 2 bases, and 11 bases lay between the germline ends. The CDR3 runs 15 residues. The germline gives CDR1 SGDLS, CDR2 YYNGEE. The CDR3 spells CASSVLDSYTDTQYF. The DNA for the CDR3 is TGTGCCAGCAGCGTATTAGACAGCTACACAGATACGCAGTATTTT.

The chain is built from TRBV5-1 and TRBJ1-1; no clear D. CDR3 length equals 14 residues. V was trimmed by 0 bases and J by 1 base, leaving 7 bases between them. Germline V gene data show CDR1 as SGHRS and CDR2 as YFSETQ. This chain's CDR3 is CASSLGSGNTEAFF. CDR3 bases: TGCGCCAGCAGCTTGGGGTCGGGGAACACTGAAGCTTTCTTT.

This clone was counted between two and nine times. This chain joins TRBV5-1 and TRBJ1-5; the D gene is possibly TRBD1 (5 bases). The CDR3 is 15 residues long. The V end was cut by 1 base, the J end by 5 bases, with 13 bases between. Germline CDR1 reads SGHRS; CDR2 reads YFSETQ. This CDR3 is CASSLSGGSHQPQHF. The CDR3 nucleotides read TGCGCCAGCAGCTTGTCCGGGGGAAGTCATCAGCCCCAGCATTTT.

This clone was seen only once. This sequence joins TRBV30 and TRBJ1-5; D is possibly TRBD1 (5 bases). This CDR3 is built from 13 residues. Per the germline V gene, CDR1 is GTSNPN and CDR2 is SVGIG (reference sequence). V was cut by 2 bases and J by 7 bases, with 12 bases left in between. The CDR3 DNA follows: TGTGCCTGGAGTATAGGGGCGCGCCAGCCCCAGCATTTT. It yields the protein CAWSIGARQPQHF.

In its sample, this clone was seen a few times. This chain connects TRBV29-1 to TRBJ2-7; tentatively, D is TRBD1 (6 bases). The CDR3 length is 13 residues. V lost 6 bases and J lost 0, with 12 bases in between. Germline CDR1 SQVTM, CDR2 ANQGSEA. This CDR3 is CSVGQRLSYEQYF. The CDR3 DNA is TGCAGCGTAGGACAGCGCCTCTCCTACGAGCAGTACTTC.

This clone occurred a few times. This rearrangement joins TRBV11-1 to TRBJ2-1; 10 positions agree with TRBD1. The CDR3 is 15 residues long. Germline CDR1 reads SGHAT; CDR2 reads FQDESV (reference sequence). The trim removed 5 bases at V and 9 bases at J, leaving 10 bases unmatched. The CDR3 DNA is TGTGCCAGCAGCCGAGGACAGGGGGAACGGGGTGAGCAGTTCTTC. It yields the protein CASSRGQGERGEQFF.

The rearrangement uses TRBV18 and TRBJ1-1; D is unclear. The V end was cut by 4 bases, the J end by 1 base, with 13 bases between. The CDR3 is 15 amino acids. Germline V gives CDR1 KGHSH, CDR2 LQKENI. CDR3 protein: CASSLFDGGNTEAFF. CDR3 DNA: TGTGCCAGCTCACTCTTTGATGGCGGGAACACTGAAGCTTTCTTT.

This chain connects TRBV10-3 to TRBJ2-1; 8 bases match TRBD1. The CDR3 sequence is 13 residues long. V lost 10 bases and J lost 6; bases outside the gene matches: 8. Looked up from germline, CDR1 is ENHRY and CDR2 is SYGVKD. CDR3 sequence: CATLGTGLNEQFF. DNA for the CDR3: TGTGCCACCCTCGGGACAGGTCTCAATGAGCAGTTCTTC.

This clone occurred a few times. In DNA, the CDR3 is TGTGCCAGCAGCGGAACAGGGAATGGGGAAAAACTGTTTTTT. The encoded protein is CASSGTGNGEKLFF. The gene calls are TRBV9 and TRBJ1-4; D possibly corresponds to TRBD1 (6 bases). The V gene's germline CDR1 is SGDLS and CDR2 YYNGEE. The CDR3 loop spans 14 amino acids. V was cut by 3 bases and J by 8 bases, with 14 bases left in between.

The genes are TRBV4-3 and TRBJ2-7, with D possibly matching TRBD1 (7 bases). V lost 1 base and J 2 bases, leaving 12 bases between the germline ends. The germline V gene encodes CDR1 LGHNA and CDR2 YSLEER. The CDR3 sequence is 15 residues long. CDR3 amino acids: CASSQGLRGAYEQYF. DNA of the CDR3: TGCGCCAGCAGCCAAGGGCTCAGGGGGGCCTACGAGCAGTACTTC.

In its sample, this clone was seen a few times. One end of the junction is discordant with germline, which a read error may explain. V usage is TRBV7-9 and J usage is TRBJ2-4, with D possibly matching TRBD1 (6 bases). The CDR3 covers 12 residues. Germline loops: CDR1 SEHNR, CDR2 FQNEAQ (reference sequence). CDR3 DNA: TGTGCCAGCAGCGACCGGGACAATATTCTGTACTTC. Translated: CASSDRDNILYF.

The gene calls are TRBV18 and TRBJ1-1; D may be TRBD1 (6 bases). Trimming took off 3 bases at V and 0 bases at J, with 14 bases between the two ends. The CDR3 sequence is 16 residues long. Germline V gene data show CDR1 as KGHSH and CDR2 as LQKENI. CDR3 sequence reads: CASSPRGVDLNTEAFF. The CDR3 DNA reads as TGTGCCAGCTCACCCAGGGGCGTAGACCTGAACACTGAAGCTTTCTTT. The full variable domain, its missing parts supplied by reference TRBV18 and TRBJ1-1, is NAGVMQNPRHLVRRRGQEARLRCSPMKGHSHVYWYRQLPEEGLKFMVYLQKENIIDESGMPKERFSAEFPKEGPSILRIQQVVRGDSAAYFCASSPRGVDLNTEAFFGQGTRLTVV.

The chain carries TRBV10-3 and TRBJ2-7; 7 nucleotides align to TRBD1. The CDR3 totals 14 residues. The ends lost 3 bases at V and 6 bases at J; junction bases unmatched: 8. Germline values: CDR1 ENHRY, CDR2 SYGVKD. CDR3 amino acids: CAISDLGQIREQYF. The CDR3 nucleotides are TGTGCCATCAGTGATTTGGGACAGATCCGCGAGCAGTACTTC.

V gene TRBV7-2 combines with J gene TRBJ2-3, with 9 positions matching TRBD1. Germline CDR1 SGHTA, CDR2 FQGNSA. V shed 1 base and J 3 bases; nucleotides not matched to a gene: 5. The CDR3 is 16 amino acids. In DNA, the CDR3 is TGTGCCAGCAGCTTAGGGGGGACAGGGAGTACAGATACGCAGTATTTT. This translates into CASSLGGTGSTDTQYF.

This rearrangement joins TRBV11-3 to TRBJ2-5; D gene unclear. V gave up 5 bases and J gave up 5 bases, with 6 bases separating them. The CDR3 has 11 residues. From germline, CDR1 is SGHNT and CDR2 YENEEA. CDR3 in amino acids: CASSGLETQYF. Here the CDR3 DNA reads TGTGCCAGCAGCGGCTTGGAGACCCAGTACTTC.

This clone came up a few times. The chain employs TRBV19 and TRBJ1-2, with TRBD1 as a possible D gene (5 bases). V was trimmed by 9 bases and J by 3 bases, leaving 20 bases between them. The germline CDR1 and CDR2 sequences are LNHDA and SQIVND (reference sequence). This CDR3 is 15 amino acids long. The CDR3 is CASLGRRGKDYGYTF. CDR3 in DNA: TGTGCCAGCTTAGGACGGAGGGGAAAGGACTATGGCTACACCTTC.

J is TRBJ2-5 and V is TRBV7-6; the match to TRBD1 covers 7 bases. With 5 bases clipped from V and 4 bases from J, the junction kept 10 bases outside the gene matches. This CDR3 spans 15 amino acids. CDR1 SGHVS and CDR2 FNYEAQ come from the germline V gene. The CDR3 region is CASSTRTGWSETQYF. CDR3 nucleotide sequence: TGTGCCAGCAGCACGCGGACAGGATGGTCAGAGACCCAGTACTTC. The full variable domain, with the rest looked up from reference TRBV7-6 and TRBJ2-5, is GAGVSQSPRYKVTKRGQDVALRCDPISGHVSLYWYRQALGQGPEFLTYFNYEAQQDKSGLPNDRFSAERPEGSISTLTIQRTEQRDSAMYRCASSTRTGWSETQYFGPGTRLLVL.

V gene TRBV7-9 combines with J gene TRBJ1-2, with 8 bases identical to TRBD1. V lost 5 bases to trimming and J lost 2 bases; unmatched junction nucleotides: 4. CDR1 SEHNR and CDR2 FQNEAQ come from the germline V gene (reference sequence). This CDR3 contains 14 residues. The DNA for the CDR3 is TGTGCCAGCAGCGTCCGACAGGGGAACTATGGCTACACCTTC. Protein: CASSVRQGNYGYTF.

The chain employs TRBV5-8 and TRBJ2-1; perhaps TRBD1 as D (5 bases). This CDR3 has 13 residues. Per germline, CDR1 SGHTS and CDR2 YDEGEE. Deletions cut 0 bases from V and 8 bases from J, with 9 bases between. Written as DNA, the CDR3 is TGTGCCAGCAGCTTGGTAGGGGTTGATGAGCAGTTCTTC. Translation: CASSLVGVDEQFF.

In its sample, this clone was seen a few times. The chain couples TRBV19 to TRBJ2-4; TRBD1 agrees at 7 bases. The CDR3 sequence is 14 residues long. V lost 10 bases and J lost 1; bases outside the gene matches: 7. CDR1 is LNHDA and CDR2 is SQIVND in the germline V gene (reference sequence). The CDR3 DNA reads as TGTGCCACACTACAGGGGCCCGCCAAAAACATTCAGTACTTC. As protein: CATLQGPAKNIQYF.

The V call is TRBV25-1, the J call TRBJ1-1; 11 nucleotides align to TRBD1. CDR3 length equals 16 residues. Looked up from germline, CDR1 is MGHDK and CDR2 is SYGVNS. The V and J ends lost 4 bases and 2 bases, in that order; junction bases with no gene match: 6. The DNA of the CDR3 is TGTGCCAGCAGTGCCGGGACAGGGGGTTTTAACACTGAAGCTTTCTTT. Translated: CASSAGTGGFNTEAFF.